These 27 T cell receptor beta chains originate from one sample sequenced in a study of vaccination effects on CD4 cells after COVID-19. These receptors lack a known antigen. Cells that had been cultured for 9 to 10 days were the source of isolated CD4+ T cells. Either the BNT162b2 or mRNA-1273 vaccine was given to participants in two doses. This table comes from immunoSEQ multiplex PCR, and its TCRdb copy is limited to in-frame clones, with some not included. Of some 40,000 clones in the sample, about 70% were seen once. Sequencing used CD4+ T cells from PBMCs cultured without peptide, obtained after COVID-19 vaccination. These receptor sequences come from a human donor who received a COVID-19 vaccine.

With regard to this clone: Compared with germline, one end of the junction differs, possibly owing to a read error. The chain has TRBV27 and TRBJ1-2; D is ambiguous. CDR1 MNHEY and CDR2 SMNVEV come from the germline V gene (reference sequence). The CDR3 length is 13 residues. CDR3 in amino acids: CASSLSQAETRAF. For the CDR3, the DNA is TGTGCCAGCAGTTTATCGCAGGCCGAGACTCGGGCCTTC.

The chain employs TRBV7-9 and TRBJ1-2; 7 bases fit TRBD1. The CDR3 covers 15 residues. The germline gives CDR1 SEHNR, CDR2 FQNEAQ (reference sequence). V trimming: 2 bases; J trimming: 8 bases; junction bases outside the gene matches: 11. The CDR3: CASSLWAEGAAGYTF. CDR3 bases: TGTGCCAGCAGCTTATGGGCGGAGGGGGCAGCCGGCTACACCTTC.

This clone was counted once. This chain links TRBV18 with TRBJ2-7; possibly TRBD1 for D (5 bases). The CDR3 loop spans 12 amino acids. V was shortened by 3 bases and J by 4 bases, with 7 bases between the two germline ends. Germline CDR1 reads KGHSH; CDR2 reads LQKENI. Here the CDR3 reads CASSPGQYEQYF. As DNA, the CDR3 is TGTGCCAGCTCACCTGGACAATACGAGCAGTACTTC.

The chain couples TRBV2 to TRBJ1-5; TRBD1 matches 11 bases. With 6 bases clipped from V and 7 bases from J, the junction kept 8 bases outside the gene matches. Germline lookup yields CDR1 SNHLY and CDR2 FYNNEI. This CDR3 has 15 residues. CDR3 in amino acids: CASRPGTGGNQPQHF. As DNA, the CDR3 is TGTGCCAGCAGACCCGGGACAGGGGGAAACCAGCCCCAGCATTTT.

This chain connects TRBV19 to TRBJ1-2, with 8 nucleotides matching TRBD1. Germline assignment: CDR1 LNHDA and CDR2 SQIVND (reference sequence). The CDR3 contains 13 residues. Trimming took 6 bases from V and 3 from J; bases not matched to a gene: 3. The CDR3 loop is CASSLDRDYGYTF. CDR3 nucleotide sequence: TGTGCCAGTAGCCTGGACAGGGACTATGGCTACACCTTC.

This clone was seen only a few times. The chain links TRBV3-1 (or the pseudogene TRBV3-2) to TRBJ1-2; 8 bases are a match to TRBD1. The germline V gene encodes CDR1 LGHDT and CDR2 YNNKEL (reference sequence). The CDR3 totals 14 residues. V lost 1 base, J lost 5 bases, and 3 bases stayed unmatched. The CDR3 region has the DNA TGTGCCAGCAGCCAAGGACAGGGGCAATATGGCTACACCTTC. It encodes CASSQGQGQYGYTF.

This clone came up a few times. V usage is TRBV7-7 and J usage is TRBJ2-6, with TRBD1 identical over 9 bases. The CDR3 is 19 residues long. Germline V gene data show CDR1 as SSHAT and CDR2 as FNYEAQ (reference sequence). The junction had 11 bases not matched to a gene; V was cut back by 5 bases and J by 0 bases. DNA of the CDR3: TGTGCCAGCAGCAAACAATCCGGGACAGGGTTCTCTGGGGCCAACGTCCTGACTTTC. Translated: CASSKQSGTGFSGANVLTF.

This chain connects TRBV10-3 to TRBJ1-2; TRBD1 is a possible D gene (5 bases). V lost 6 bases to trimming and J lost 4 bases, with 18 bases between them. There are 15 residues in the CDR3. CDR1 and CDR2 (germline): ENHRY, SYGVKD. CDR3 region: CAISAGTGAGYGYTF. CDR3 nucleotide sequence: TGTGCCATCAGCGCCGGGACCGGCGCGGGCTATGGCTACACCTTC.

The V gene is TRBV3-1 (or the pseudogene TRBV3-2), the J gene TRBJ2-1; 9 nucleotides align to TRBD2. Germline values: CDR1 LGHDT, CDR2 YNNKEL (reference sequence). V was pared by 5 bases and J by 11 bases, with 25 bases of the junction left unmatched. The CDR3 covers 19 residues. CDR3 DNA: TGTGCCAGCAGCGAGTCCGGGACTAGCCTGGTCGGAGGCCCGGGGCAGCAGTTCTTC. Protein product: CASSESGTSLVGGPGQQFF.

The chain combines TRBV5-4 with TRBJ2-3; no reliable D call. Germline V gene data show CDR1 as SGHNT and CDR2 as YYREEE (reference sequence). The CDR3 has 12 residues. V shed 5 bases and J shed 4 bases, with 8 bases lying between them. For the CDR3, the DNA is TGTGCCAGCAGTCTCGCGTCAGATACGCAGTATTTT. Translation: CASSLASDTQYF.

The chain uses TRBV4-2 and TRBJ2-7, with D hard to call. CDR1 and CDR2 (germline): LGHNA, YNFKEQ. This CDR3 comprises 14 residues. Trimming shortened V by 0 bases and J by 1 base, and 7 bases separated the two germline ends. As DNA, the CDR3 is TGTGCCAGCAGCCAAGAAGCGCGGTCCTACGAGCAGTACTTC. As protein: CASSQEARSYEQYF.

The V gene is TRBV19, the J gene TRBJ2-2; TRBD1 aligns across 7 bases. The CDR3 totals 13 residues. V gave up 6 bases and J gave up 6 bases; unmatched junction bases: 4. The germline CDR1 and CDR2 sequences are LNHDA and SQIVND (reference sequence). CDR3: CASRIDRAGELFF. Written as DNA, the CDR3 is TGTGCCAGTAGGATCGACAGGGCCGGGGAGCTGTTTTTT.

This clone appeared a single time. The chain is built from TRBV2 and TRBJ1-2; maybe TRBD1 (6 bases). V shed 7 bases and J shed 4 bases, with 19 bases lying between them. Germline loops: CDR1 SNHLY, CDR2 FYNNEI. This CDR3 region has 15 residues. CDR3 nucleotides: TGTGCCAGCAAACCCGAGTGGGGGGCGAGCTATGGCTACACCTTC. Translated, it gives CASKPEWGASYGYTF.

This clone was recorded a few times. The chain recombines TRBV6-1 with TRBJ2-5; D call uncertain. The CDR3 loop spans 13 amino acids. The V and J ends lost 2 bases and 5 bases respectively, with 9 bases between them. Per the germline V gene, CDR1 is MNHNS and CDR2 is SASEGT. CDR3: CASSESYVETQYF. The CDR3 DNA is TGTGCCAGCAGTGAAAGTTACGTGGAGACCCAGTACTTC.

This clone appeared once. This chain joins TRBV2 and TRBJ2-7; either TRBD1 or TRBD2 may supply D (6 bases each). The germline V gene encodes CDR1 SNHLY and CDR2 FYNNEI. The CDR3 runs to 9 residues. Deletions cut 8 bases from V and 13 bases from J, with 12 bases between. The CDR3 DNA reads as TGTGCCAGCGGGGGGCGACAATACTTC. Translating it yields CASGGRQYF.

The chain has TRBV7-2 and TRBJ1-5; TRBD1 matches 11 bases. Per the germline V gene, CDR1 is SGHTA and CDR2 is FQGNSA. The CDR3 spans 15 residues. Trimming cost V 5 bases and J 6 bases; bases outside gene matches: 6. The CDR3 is CASSRDRGNGQPQHF. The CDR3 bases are TGTGCCAGCAGCCGGGACAGGGGGAACGGTCAGCCCCAGCATTTT.

Here the CDR3 reads CASSQEGGRTGELFF. CDR3 coding DNA: TGTGCCAGCAGCCAAGAAGGGGGACGGACCGGGGAGCTGTTTTTT. The J gene is TRBJ2-2, the V gene TRBV4-2; possible D gene TRBD1, 6 bases. CDR1 and CDR2 (germline): LGHNA, YNFKEQ. Trimming removed 0 bases from V and 5 bases from J, with 10 bases in between. The length of the CDR3 is 15 residues.

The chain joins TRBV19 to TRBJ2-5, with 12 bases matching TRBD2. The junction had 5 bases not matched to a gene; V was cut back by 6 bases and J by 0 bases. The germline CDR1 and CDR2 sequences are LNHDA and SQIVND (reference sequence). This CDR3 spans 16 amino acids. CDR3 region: CASRRTSGAHQETQYF. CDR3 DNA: TGTGCCAGTAGGCGGACTAGCGGGGCACACCAAGAGACCCAGTACTTC.

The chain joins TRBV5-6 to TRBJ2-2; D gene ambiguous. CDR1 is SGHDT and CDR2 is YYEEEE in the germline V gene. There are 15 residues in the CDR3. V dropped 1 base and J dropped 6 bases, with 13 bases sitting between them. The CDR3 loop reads CASSLTVYGSGELFF. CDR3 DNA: TGTGCCAGCAGCTTGACAGTCTACGGGTCCGGGGAGCTGTTTTTT.

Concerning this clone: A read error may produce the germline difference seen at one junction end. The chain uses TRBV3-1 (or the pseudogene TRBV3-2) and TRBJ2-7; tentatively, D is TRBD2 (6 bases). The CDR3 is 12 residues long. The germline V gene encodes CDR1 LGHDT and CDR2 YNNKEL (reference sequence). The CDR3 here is CASSPRGGREDF. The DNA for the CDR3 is TGTGCCAGCAGCCCCCGGGGCGGCAGGGAGGACTTC.

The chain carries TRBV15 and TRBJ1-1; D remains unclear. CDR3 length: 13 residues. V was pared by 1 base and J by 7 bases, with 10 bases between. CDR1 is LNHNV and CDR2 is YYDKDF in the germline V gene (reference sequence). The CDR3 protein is CATSRADRYEAFF. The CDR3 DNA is TGTGCCACCAGCAGAGCCGACCGGTATGAAGCTTTCTTT.

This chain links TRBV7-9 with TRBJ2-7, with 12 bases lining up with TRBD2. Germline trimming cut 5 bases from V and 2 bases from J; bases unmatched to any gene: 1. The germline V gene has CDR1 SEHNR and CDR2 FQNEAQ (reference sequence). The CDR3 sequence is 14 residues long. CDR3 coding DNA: TGTGCCAGCAGCCCTAGCGGGGGGGCCTACGAGCAGTACTTC. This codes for CASSPSGGAYEQYF.

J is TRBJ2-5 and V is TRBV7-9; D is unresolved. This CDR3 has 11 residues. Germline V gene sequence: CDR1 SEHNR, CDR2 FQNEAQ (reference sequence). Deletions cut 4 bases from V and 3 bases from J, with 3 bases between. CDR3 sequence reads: CASSSKETQYF. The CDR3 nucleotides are TGTGCCAGCAGCTCCAAAGAGACCCAGTACTTC.

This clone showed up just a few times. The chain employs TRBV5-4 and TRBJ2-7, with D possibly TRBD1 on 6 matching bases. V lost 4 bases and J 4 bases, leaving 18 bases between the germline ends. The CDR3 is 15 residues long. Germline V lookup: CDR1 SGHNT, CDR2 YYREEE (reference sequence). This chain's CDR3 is CASSSGQSLGYEQYF. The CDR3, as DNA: TGTGCCAGCAGCAGTGGACAGTCTCTTGGGTACGAGCAGTACTTC.

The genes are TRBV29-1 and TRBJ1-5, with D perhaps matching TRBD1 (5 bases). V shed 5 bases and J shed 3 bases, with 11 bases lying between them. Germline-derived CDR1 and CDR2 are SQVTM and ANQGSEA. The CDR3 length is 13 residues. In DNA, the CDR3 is TGCAGCGTTTCTACAGGAACCAATCAGCCCCAGCATTTT. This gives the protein CSVSTGTNQPQHF.

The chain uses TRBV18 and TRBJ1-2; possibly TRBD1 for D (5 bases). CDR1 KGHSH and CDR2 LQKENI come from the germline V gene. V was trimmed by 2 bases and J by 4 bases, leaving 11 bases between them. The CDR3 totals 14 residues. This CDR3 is CASSPEGLTYGYTF. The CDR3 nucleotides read TGTGCCAGCTCACCAGAGGGGCTGACCTATGGCTACACCTTC.

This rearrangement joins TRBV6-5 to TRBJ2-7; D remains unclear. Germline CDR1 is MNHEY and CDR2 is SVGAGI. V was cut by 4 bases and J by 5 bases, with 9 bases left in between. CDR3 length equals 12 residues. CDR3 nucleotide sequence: TGTGCCAGCAGTTCCCCTTACAACGAGCAGTACTTC. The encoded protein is CASSSPYNEQYF.